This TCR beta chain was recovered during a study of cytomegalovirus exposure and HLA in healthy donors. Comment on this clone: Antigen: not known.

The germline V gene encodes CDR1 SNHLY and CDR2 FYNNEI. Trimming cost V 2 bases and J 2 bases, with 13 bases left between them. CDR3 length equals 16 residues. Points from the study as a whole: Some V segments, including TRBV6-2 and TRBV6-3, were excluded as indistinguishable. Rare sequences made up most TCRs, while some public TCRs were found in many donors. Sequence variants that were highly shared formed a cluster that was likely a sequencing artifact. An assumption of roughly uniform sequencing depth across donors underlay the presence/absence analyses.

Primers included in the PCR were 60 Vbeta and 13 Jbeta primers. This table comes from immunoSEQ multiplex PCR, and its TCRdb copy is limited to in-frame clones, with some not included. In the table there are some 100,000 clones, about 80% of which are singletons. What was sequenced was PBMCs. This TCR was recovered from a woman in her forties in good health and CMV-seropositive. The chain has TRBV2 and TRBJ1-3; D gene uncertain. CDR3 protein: CASSENFIKTGNTIYF. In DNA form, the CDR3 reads TGTGCCAGCAGTGAAAATTTCATCAAAACTGGAAACACCATATATTTT.